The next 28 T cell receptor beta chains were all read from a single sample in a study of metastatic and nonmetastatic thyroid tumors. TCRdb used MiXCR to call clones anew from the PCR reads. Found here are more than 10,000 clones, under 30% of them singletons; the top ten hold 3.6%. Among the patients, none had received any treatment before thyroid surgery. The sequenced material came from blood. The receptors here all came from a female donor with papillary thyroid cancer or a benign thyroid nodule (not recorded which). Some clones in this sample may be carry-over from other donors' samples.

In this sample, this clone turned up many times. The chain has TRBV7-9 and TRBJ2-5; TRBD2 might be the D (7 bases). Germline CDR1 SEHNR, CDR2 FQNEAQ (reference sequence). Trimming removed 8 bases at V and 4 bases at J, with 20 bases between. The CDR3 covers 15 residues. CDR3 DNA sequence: TGTGCCAGCTCAAGAGGGGAGAGGGGGGGAGAGACCCAGTACTTC. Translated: CASSRGERGGETQYF.

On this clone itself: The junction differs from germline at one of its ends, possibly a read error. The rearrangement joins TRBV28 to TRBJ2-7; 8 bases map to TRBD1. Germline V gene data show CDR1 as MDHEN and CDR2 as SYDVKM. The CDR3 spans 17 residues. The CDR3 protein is CASSQYRGDGISCEQYF. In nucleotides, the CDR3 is TGTGCCAGCAGCCAATACAGGGGGGATGGGATTTCCTGCGAGCAGTACTTC.

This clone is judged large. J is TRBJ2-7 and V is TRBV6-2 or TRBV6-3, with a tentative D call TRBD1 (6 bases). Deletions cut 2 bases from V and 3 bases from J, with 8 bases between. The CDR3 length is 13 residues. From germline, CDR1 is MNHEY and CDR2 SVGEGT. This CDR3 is CASSYGQIYEQYF. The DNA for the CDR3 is TGTGCCAGCAGTTACGGACAGATCTACGAGCAGTACTTC.

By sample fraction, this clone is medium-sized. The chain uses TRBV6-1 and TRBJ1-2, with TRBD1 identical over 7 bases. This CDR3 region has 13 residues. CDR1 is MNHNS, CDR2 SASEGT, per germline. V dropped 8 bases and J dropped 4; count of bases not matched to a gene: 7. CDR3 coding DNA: TGTGCCAGCCGAGGACAGGACGGCTATGGCTACACCTTC. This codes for CASRGQDGYGYTF.

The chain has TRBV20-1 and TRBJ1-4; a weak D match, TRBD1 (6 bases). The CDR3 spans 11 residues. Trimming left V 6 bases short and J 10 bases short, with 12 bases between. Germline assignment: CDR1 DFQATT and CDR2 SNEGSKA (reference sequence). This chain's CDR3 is CSATTGTKLFF. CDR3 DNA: TGCAGTGCAACTACAGGGACAAAACTGTTTTTT.

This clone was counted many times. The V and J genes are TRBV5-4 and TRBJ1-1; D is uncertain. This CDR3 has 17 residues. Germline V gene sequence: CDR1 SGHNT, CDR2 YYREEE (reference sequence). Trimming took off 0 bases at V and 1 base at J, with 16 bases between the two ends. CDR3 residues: CASSLAERVIRNTEAFF. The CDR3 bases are TGTGCCAGCAGCTTGGCCGAAAGGGTTATAAGGAACACTGAAGCTTTCTTT.

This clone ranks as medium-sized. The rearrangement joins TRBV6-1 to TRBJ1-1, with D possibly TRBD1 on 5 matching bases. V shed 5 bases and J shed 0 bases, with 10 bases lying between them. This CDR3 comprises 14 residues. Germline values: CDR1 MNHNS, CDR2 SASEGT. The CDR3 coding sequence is TGTGCCAGCAGTAATAGACAGATGAACACTGAAGCTTTCTTT. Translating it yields CASSNRQMNTEAFF.

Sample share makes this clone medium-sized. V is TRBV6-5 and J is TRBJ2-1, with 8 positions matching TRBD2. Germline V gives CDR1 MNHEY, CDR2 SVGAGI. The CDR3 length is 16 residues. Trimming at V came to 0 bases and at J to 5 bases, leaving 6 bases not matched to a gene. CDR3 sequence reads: CASSYSTRGGNNEQFF. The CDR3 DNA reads TGTGCCAGCAGTTACTCGACCCGCGGGGGGAACAATGAGCAGTTCTTC.

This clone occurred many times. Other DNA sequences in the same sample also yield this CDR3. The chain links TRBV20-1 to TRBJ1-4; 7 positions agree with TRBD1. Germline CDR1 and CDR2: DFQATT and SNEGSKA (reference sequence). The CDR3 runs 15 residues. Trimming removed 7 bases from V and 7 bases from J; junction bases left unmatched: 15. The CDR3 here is CSVSPTGRDFEKLFF. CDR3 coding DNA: TGCAGTGTTTCGCCGACAGGGCGCGATTTTGAAAAACTGTTTTTT.

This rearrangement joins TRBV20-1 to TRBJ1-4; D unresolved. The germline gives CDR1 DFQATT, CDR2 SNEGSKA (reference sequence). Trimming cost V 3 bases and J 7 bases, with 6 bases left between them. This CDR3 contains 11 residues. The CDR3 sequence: CSASFREKLFF. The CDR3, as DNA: TGCAGTGCTAGTTTCCGTGAAAAACTGTTTTTT.

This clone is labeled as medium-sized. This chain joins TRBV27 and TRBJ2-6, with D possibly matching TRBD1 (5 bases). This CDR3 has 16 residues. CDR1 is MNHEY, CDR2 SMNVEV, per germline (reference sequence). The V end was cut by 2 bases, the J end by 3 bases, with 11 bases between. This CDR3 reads CASSLRWGVGANVLTF. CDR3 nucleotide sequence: TGTGCCAGCAGTTTACGTTGGGGCGTTGGGGCCAACGTCCTGACTTTC.

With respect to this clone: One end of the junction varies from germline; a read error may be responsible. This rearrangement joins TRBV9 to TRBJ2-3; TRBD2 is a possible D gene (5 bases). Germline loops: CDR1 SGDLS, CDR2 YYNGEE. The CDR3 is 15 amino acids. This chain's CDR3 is CASSSSTGGWETQYF. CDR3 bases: TGTGCCAGCAGCTCGTCTACGGGCGGGTGGGAGACCCAGTACTTT.

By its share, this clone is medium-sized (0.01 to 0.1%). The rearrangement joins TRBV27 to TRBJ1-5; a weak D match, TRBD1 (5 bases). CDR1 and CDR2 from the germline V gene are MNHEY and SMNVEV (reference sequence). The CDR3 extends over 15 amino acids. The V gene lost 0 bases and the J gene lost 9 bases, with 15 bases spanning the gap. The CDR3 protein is CASSLSSQGDLPQHF. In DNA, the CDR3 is TGTGCCAGCAGTTTATCGAGCCAGGGAGACTTGCCCCAGCATTTT.

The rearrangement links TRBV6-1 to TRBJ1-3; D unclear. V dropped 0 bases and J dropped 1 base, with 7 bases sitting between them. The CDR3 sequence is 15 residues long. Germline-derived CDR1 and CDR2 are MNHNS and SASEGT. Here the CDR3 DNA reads TGTGCCAGCAGTGAAGCTACGGGGTCTGGAAACACCATATATTTT. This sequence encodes CASSEATGSGNTIYF.

As DNA, the CDR3 is TGCAGTGCTGCCATAGCGGGGGGAAGGAACATTCAGTACTTC. Amino acids: CSAAIAGGRNIQYF. V is TRBV20-1 and J is TRBJ2-4, with TRBD2 matching 10 bases. The V segment lost 5 bases and the J segment 7 bases; nucleotides outside the gene matches: 8. CDR1 is DFQATT, CDR2 SNEGSKA, per germline (reference sequence). This CDR3 contains 14 residues.

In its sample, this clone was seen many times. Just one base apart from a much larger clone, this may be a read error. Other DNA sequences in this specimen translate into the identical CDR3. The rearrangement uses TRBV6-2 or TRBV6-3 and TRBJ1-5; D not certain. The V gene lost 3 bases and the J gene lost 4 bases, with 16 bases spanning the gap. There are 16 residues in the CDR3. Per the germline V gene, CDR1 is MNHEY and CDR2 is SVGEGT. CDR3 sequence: CASSYWAASNNQPQHF. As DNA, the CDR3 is TGTGCCAGCAGTTATTGGGCAGCCTCCAATAATCAGCCCCAGCATTTT.

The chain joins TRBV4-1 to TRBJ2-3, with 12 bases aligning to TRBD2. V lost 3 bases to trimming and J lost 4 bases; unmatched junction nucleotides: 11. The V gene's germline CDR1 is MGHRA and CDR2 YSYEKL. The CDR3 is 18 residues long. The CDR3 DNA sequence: TGCGCCAGCAGCCAGGCAGAAGCTAGCGGGGGGGCGGCAGATACGCAGTATTTT. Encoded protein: CASSQAEASGGAADTQYF.

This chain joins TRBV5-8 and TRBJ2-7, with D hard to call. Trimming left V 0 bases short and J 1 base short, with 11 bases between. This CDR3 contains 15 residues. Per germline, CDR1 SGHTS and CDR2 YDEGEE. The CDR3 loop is CASSLDTLVSYEQYF. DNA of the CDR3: TGTGCCAGCAGCTTGGATACGCTAGTGTCCTACGAGCAGTACTTC. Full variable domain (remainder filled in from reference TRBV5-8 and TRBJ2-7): EAGVTQSPTHLIKTRGQQATLRCSPISGHTSVYWYQQALGLGLQFLLWYDEGEERNRGNFPPRFSGRQFPNYSSELNVNALELEDSALYLCASSLDTLVSYEQYFGPGTRLTVT.

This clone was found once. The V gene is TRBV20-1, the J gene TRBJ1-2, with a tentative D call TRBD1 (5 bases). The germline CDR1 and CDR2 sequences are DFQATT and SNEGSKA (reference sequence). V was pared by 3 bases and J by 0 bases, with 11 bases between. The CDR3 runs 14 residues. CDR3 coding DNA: TGCAGTGCTAGCGACGGGGCTTCTAACTATGGCTACACCTTC. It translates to CSASDGASNYGYTF.

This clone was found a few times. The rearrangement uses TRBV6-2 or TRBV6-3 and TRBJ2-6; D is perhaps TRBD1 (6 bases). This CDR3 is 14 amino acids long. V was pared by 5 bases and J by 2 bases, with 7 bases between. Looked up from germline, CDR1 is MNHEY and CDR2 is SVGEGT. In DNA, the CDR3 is TGTGCCAGCAGTAGGGACACTGGGGCCAACGTCCTGACTTTC. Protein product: CASSRDTGANVLTF.

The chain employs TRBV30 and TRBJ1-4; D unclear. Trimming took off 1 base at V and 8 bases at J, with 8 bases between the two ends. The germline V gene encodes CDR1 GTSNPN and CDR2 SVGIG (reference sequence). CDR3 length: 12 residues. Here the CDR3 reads CAWSGEDEKLFF. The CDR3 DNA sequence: TGTGCCTGGAGTGGGGAAGACGAAAAACTGTTTTTT. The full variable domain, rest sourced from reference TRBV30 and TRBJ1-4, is SQTIHQWPATLVQPVGSPLSLECTVEGTSNPNLYWYRQAAGRGLQLLFYSVGIGQISSEVPQNLSASRPQDRQFILSSKKLLLSDSGFYLCAWSGEDEKLFFGSGTQLSVL.

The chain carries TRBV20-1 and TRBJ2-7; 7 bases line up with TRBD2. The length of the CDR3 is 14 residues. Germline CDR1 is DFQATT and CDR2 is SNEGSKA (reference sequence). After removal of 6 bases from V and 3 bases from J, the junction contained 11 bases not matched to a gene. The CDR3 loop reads CSASGTQGNYEQYF. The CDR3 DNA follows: TGCAGTGCCAGCGGGACCCAAGGAAACTACGAGCAGTACTTC.

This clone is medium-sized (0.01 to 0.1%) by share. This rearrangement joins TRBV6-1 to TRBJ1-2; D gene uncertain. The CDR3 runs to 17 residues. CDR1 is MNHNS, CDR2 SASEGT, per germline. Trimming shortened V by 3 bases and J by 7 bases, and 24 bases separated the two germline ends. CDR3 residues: CASSDHQRVSGSSGYTF. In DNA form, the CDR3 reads TGTGCCAGCAGTGATCATCAGAGAGTCAGCGGTTCTAGTGGCTACACCTTC.

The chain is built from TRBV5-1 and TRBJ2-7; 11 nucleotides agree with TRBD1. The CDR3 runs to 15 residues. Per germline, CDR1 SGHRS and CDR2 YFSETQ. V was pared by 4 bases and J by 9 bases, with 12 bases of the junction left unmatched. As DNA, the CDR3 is TGCGCCAGCAGCCAAGGAGGACAGGGGGCTGTTGGGCAGTACTTC. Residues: CASSQGGQGAVGQYF.

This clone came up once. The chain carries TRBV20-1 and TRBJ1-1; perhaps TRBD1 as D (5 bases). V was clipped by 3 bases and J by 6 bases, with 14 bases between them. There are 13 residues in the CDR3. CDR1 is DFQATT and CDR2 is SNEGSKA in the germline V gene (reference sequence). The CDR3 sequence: CSARRQWASEAFF. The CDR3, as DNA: TGCAGTGCTAGGCGACAGTGGGCTTCTGAAGCTTTCTTT.

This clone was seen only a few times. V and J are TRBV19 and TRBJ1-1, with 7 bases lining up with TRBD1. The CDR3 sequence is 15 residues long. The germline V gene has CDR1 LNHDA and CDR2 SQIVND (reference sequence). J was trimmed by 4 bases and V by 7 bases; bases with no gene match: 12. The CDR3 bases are TGTGCCAGTATTCCGGGCCAGAACAGGGGCACTGAAGCTTTCTTT. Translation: CASIPGQNRGTEAFF.

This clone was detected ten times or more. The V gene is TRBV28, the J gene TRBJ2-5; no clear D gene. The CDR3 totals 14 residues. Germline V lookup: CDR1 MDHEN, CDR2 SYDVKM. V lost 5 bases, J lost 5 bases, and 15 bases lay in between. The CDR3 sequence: CASSLSRPMETQYF. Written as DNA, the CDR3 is TGTGCCAGCAGTCTAAGTAGGCCCATGGAGACCCAGTACTTC.

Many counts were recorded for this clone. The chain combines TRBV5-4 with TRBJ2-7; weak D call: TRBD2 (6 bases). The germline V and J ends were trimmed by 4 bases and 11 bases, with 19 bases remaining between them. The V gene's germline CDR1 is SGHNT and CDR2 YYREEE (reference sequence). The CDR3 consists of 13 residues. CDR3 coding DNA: TGTGCCAGCAGCATCGGAGGGCAGCCTTGGAAGTACTTC. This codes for CASSIGGQPWKYF. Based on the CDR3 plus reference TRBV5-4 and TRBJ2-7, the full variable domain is ETGVTQSPTHLIKTRGQQVTLRCSSQSGHNTVSWYQQALGQGPQFIFQYYREEENGRGNFPPRFSGLQFPNYSSELNVNALELDDSALYLCASSIGGQPWKYFGPGTRLTVT.